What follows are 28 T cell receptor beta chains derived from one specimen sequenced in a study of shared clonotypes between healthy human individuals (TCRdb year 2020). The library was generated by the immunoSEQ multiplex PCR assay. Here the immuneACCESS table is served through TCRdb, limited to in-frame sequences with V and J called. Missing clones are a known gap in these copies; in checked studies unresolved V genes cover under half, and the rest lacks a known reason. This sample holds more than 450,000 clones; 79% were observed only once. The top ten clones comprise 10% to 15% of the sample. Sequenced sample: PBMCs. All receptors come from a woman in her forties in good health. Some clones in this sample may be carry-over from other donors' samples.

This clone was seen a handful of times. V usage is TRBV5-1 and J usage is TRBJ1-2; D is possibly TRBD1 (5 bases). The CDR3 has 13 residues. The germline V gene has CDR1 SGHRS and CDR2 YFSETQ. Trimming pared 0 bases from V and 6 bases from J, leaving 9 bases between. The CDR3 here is CASSLVGGDGYTF. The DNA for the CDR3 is TGCGCCAGCAGCTTGGTCGGGGGAGATGGCTACACCTTC.

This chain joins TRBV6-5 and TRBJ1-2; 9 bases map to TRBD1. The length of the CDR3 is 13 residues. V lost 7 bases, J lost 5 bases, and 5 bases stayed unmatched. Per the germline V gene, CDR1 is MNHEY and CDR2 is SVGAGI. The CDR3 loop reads CASTPTGGYGYTF. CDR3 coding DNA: TGTGCCAGCACCCCGACAGGGGGTTATGGCTACACCTTC.

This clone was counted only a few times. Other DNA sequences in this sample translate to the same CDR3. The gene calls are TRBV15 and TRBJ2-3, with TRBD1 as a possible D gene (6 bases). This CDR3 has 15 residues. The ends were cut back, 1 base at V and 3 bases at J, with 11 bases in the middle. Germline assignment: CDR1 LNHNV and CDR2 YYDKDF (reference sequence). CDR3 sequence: CATSRGEGETDTQYF. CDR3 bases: TGTGCCACCAGCAGAGGCGAGGGGGAGACAGATACGCAGTATTTT. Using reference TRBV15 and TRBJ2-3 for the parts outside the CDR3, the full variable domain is DAMVIQNPRYQVTQFGKPVTLSCSQTLNHNVMYWYQQKSSQAPKLLFHYYDKDFNNEADTPDNFQSRRPNTSFCFLDIRSPGLGDTAMYLCATSRGEGETDTQYFGPGTRLTVL.

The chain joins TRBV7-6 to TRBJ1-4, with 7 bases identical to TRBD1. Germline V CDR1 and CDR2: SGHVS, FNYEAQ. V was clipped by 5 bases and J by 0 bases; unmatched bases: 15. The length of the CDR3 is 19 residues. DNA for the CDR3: TGTGCCAGCAGCCCTAGGGGGAGGGGGCTTGGGGCAACTAATGAAAAACTGTTTTTT. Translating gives CASSPRGRGLGATNEKLFF.

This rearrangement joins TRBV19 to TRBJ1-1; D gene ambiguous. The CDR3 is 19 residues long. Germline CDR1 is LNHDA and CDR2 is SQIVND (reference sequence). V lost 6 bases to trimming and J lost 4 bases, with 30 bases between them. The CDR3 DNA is TGTGCCAGTAGCCTCCCCGTTTATAAGGCGAAGGGTTTGGGCACTGAAGCTTTCTTT. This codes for CASSLPVYKAKGLGTEAFF.

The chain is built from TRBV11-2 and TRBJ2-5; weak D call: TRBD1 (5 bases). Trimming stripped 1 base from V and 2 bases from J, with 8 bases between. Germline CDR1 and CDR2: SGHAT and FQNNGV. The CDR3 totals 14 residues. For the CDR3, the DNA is TGTGCCAGCAGCTTAGTCACAGGTCAAGAGACCCAGTACTTC. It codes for CASSLVTGQETQYF. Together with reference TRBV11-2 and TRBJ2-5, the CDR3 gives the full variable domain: EAGVAQSPRYKIIEKRQSVAFWCNPISGHATLYWYQQILGQGPKLLIQFQNNGVVDDSQLPKDRFSAERLKGVDSTLKIQPAKLEDSAVYLCASSLVTGQETQYFGPGTRLLVL.

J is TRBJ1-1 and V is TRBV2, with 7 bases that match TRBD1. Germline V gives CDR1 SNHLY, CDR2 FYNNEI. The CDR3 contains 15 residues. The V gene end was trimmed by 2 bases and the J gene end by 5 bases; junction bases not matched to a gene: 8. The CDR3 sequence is CASSERQGDRTEAFF. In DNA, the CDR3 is TGTGCCAGCAGTGAACGACAGGGTGACAGGACTGAAGCTTTCTTT.

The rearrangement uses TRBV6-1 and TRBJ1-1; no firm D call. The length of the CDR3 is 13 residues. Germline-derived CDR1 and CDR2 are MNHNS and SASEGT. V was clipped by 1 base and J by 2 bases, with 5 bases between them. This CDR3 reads CASSEGINTEAFF. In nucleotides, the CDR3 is TGTGCCAGCAGTGAAGGCATAAACACTGAAGCTTTCTTT.

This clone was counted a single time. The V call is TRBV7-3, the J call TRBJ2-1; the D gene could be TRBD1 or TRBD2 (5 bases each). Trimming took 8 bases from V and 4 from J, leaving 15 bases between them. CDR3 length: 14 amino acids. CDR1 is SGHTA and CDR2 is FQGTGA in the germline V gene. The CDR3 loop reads CASSRVGGYNEQFF. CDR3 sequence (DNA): TGTGCCAGCTCGCGGGTTGGGGGATACAATGAGCAGTTCTTC. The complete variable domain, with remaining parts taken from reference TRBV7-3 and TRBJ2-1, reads GAGVSQTPSNKVTEKGKYVELRCDPISGHTALYWYRQSLGQGPEFLIYFQGTGAADDSGLPNDRFFAVRPEGSVSTLKIQRTERGDSAVYLCASSRVGGYNEQFFGPGTRLTVL.

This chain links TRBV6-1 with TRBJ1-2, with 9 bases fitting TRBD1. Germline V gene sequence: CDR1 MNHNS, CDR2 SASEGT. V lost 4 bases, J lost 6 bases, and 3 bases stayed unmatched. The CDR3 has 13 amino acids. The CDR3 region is CASSGWTGDGYTF. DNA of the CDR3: TGTGCCAGCAGTGGGTGGACAGGGGATGGCTACACCTTC.

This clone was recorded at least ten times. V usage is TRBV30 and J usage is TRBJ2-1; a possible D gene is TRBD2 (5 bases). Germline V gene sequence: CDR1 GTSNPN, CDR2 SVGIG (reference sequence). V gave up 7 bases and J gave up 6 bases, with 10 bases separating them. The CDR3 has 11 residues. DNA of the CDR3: TGTGCCTACAAGAGGGCCAATGAGCAGTTCTTC. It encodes CAYKRANEQFF.

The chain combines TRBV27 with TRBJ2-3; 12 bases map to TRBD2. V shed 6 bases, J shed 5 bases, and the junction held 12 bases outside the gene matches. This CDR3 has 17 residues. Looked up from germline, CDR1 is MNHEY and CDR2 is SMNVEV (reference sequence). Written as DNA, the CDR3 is TGTGCCAGCAGGCATTTTCTAGCGGGAGGGCTTGTAGATACGCAGTATTTT. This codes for CASRHFLAGGLVDTQYF.

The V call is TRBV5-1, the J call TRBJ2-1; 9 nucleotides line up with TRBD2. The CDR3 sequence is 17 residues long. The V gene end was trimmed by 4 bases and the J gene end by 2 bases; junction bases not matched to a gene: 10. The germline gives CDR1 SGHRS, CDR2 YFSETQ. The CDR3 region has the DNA TGCGCCAGCAGCCCCAGAGTAGCGGGAGTGGCCTACAATGAGCAGTTCTTC. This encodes CASSPRVAGVAYNEQFF. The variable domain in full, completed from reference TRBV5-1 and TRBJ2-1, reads KAGVTQTPRYLIKTRGQQVTLSCSPISGHRSVSWYQQTPGQGLQFLFEYFSETQRNKGNFPGRFSGRQFSNSRSEMNVSTLELGDSALYLCASSPRVAGVAYNEQFFGPGTRLTVL.

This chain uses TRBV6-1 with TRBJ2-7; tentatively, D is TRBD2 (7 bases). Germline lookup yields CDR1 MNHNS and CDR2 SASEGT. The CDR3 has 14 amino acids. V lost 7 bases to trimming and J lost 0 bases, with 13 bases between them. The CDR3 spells CASTGGLSSYEQYF. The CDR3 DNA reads TGTGCCAGCACCGGGGGGCTGAGCTCCTACGAGCAGTACTTC.

The DNA for the CDR3 is TGTGCCAGCAGCTTAGAAGCGGGGGTGGGCTATACGCAGTATTTT. This codes for CASSLEAGVGYTQYF. This chain joins TRBV11-2 and TRBJ2-3, with 8 bases aligning to TRBD2. The CDR3 is 15 residues long. Germline-derived CDR1 and CDR2 are SGHAT and FQNNGV. V dropped 0 bases and J dropped 7; count of bases not matched to a gene: 6.

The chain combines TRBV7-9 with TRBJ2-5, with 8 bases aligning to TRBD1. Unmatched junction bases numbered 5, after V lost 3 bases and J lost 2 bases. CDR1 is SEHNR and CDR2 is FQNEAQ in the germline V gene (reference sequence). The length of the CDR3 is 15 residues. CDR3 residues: CASSFPGTGQETQYF. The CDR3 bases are TGTGCCAGCAGCTTCCCCGGGACAGGACAAGAGACCCAGTACTTC.

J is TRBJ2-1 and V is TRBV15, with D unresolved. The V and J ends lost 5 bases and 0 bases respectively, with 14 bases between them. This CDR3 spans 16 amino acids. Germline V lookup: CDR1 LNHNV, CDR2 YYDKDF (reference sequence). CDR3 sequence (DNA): TGTGCCACCAGCGGGATAGAGGCCTTCTCCTACAATGAGCAGTTCTTC. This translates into CATSGIEAFSYNEQFF. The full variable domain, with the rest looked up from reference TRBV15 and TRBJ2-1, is DAMVIQNPRYQVTQFGKPVTLSCSQTLNHNVMYWYQQKSSQAPKLLFHYYDKDFNNEADTPDNFQSRRPNTSFCFLDIRSPGLGDTAMYLCATSGIEAFSYNEQFFGPGTRLTVL.

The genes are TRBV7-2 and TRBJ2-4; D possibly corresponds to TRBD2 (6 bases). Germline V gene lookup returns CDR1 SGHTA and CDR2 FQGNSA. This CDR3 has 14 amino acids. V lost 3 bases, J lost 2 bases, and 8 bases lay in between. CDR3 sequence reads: CASSFGGTKNIQYF. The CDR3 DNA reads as TGTGCCAGCAGCTTCGGGGGAACCAAAAACATTCAGTACTTC.

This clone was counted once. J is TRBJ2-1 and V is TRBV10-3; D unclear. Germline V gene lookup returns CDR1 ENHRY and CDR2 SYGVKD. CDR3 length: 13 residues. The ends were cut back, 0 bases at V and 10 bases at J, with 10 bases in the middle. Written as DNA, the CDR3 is TGTGCCATCAGTGAGTCCATAGTGTCCGAGCAGTTCTTC. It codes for CAISESIVSEQFF.

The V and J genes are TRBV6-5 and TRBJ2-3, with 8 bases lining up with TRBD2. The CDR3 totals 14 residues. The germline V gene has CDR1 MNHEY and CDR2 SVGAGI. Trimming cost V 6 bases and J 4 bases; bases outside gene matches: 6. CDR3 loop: CASSRAGVPDTQYF. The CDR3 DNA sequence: TGTGCCAGCAGCCGAGCGGGAGTTCCAGATACGCAGTATTTT.

CDR3 nucleotide sequence: TGTGCCAGCAGCCGAAGCAGGGTAGACACTGAAGCTTTCTTT. Translated, it gives CASSRSRVDTEAFF. This chain joins TRBV6-5 and TRBJ1-1, with D possibly being TRBD1 (5 bases). The V end was cut by 6 bases, the J end by 3 bases, with 14 bases between. This CDR3 comprises 14 residues. In germline, CDR1 is MNHEY, CDR2 SVGAGI.

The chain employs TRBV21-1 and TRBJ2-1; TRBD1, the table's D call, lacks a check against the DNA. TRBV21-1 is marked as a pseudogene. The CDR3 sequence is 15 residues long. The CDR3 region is CASSASIGQINEQFF. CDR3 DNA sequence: TGTGCCAGCAGCGCCTCAATAGGACAGATCAATGAGCAGTTCTTC.

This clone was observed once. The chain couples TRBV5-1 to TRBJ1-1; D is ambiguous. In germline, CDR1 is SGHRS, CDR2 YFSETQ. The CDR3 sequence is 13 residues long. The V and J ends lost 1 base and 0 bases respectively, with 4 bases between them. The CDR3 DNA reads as TGCGCCAGCAGCTTGACTCTGAACACTGAAGCTTTCTTT. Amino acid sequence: CASSLTLNTEAFF.

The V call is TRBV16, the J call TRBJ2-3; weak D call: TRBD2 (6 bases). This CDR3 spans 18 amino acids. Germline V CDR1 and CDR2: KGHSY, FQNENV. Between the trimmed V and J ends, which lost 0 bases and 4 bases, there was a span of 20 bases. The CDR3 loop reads CASSQSGHFLAKADTQYF. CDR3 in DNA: TGTGCCAGCAGCCAATCTGGCCACTTTCTAGCGAAGGCAGATACGCAGTATTTT.

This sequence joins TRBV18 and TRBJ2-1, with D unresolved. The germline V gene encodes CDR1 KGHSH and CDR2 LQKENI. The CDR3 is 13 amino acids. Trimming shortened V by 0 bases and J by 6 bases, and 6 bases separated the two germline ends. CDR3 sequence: CASSPPPPNEQFF. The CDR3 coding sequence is TGTGCCAGCTCACCACCCCCCCCCAATGAGCAGTTCTTC.

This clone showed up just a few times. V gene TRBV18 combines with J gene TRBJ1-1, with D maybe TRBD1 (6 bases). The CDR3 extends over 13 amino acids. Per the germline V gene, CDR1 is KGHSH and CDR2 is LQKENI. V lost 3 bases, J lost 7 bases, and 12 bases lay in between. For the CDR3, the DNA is TGTGCCAGCTCACCTACCGAGGGGGTTGAAGCTTTCTTT. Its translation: CASSPTEGVEAFF.

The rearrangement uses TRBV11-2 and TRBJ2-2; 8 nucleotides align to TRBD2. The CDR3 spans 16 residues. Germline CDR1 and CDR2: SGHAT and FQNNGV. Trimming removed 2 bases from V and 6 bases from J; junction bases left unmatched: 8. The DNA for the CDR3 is TGTGCCAGCAGCTTAACGAGCGGGAGACCGCCCGGGGAGCTGTTTTTT. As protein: CASSLTSGRPPGELFF.

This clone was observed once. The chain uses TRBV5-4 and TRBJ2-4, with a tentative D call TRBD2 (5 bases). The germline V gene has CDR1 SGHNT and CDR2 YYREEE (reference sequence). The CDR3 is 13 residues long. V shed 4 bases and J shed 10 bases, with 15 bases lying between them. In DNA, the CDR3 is TGTGCCAGCAGCGCCTCTGGGGAGAATATTCAGTACTTC. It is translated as CASSASGENIQYF.